This TCR beta chain was recorded in a study of shared clonotypes between healthy human individuals. As for the study in general: Participating donors consisted of two women and a few men aged 18 to 49.

CDR3 length equals 15 residues. Germline V lookup: CDR1 MNHEY, CDR2 SVGAGI. Between the trimmed V and J ends, which lost 2 bases and 2 bases, there was a span of 10 bases. Samples underwent the assay at deep level. Some clones are missing from TCRdb's copy, which holds only in-frame ones; the method was immunoSEQ multiplex PCR. The sample carries a few hundred thousand clones, 70% to 80% recorded once. Each sample came from a Caucasian adult donor living in Nashville, Tennessee. The study used approximately 92 million PBMCs per unsorted sample for genomic DNA. The V gene is TRBV6-5, the J gene TRBJ1-3; D is possibly TRBD1 (5 bases). The clonotype comes from a woman in her thirties or forties in good health. Some clones in this sample may be carry-over from other donors' samples. Sequencing input: PBMCs. The CDR3 sequence is CASSYGASAGNTIYF. CDR3 DNA sequence: TGTGCCAGCAGTTACGGGGCGAGTGCTGGAAACACCATATATTTT.